This T cell receptor beta chain comes out of a study of OX40 agonist ivuxolimab in advanced cancers. Study observations and caveats: Normalized T-cell clonal expansion was also low in a subset of nonresponders. Antigens targeted by the expanded peripheral T cells were not determined.

Assay: immunoSEQ multiplex PCR; the TCRdb copy retains only in-frame clones and omits some. The sample lists 50,000 to 65,000 clones, about 91% occurring once. A word on this clone: Its antigen is still unknown.

Per germline, CDR1 MDHEN and CDR2 SYDVKM. The V end lost 8 bases, the J end lost 0 bases, and 11 bases lay between the germline ends. The CDR3 is 14 residues long. A history of autoimmune disease or systemic immunosuppression excluded patients. The chain links TRBV28 to TRBJ1-3; D call uncertain. The sample was CD4+ or CD8+ T cells sorted from blood, taken in a trial of the OX40 agonist ivuxolimab. This clonotype originated in an adult with an advanced solid tumor such as melanoma, head and neck, liver or kidney cancer. CDR3 in amino acids: CASAKVLSGNTIYF. In DNA, the CDR3 is TGTGCCAGCGCCAAAGTCCTCTCTGGAAACACCATATATTTT.